This TCR beta chain was sequenced during a study of tumor-infiltrating lymphocytes in primary liver carcinoma (dated by TCRdb to between 2016 and 2019). Looking at the study overall: The five patients, three men and two women aged 30 to 69 years, had hepatocellular carcinoma (four) or combined HCC and intrahepatic cholangiocarcinoma (one). Samples yielded roughly 3.5 to 7.13 million productive TCRbeta reads; read depth did not differ significantly between tissue types. Across five regions of each liver tumor, along with adjacent normal tissue and blood, the study brought together TCRbeta repertoire sequencing, expression microarrays and whole-exome sequencing. To link TCRbeta repertoire diversity to the local molecular phenotype, the approximately 24 tumor region samples were profiled with Agilent mRNA microarrays. The tumors of the five patients were staged as T1-T3 N0M0, with maximum diameters ranging from roughly 4 to 11 cm. A total of approximately 35 specimens from 5 patients, comprising approximately 25 tumor regions, 5 adjacent noncancerous liver tissues and 5 peripheral blood samples, were covered by TCRbeta repertoire sequencing. Reproducibility between technical replicate repertoires was high, with correlation coefficients above 0.98 and mean shared-clone rates near 0.89.

A constant-region primer and ProtoScript II reverse transcriptase were used to reverse-transcribe TCRbeta-specific cDNA from 500 ng total RNA. The TCRbeta libraries were prepared through three rounds of nested multiplex PCR following a slightly modified ARM-PCR procedure. Each of the first two PCR rounds ran for approximately 10 cycles and used multiplex TRBV1-TRBV30 forward primers together with a Cbeta reverse primer. Sample barcodes and Illumina adapters were added in a final 25-cycle PCR using Deep VentR polymerase. Before sequencing, amplicons of 200-500 bp were purified from gel using a QIAquick gel extraction kit. The TCRbeta amplicons were sequenced with 250-bp paired-end reads on an Illumina HiSeq 2500. In the original analysis: Reads were quality-trimmed with Trimmomatic v0.33, and paired reads were merged with FLASH v1.2.11 to recover full CDR3 sequences. V, D and J germline segments were assigned to the rearranged TCRbeta sequences using MiGEC v1.2.1b. VDJtools v1.0.0 computed clonotype statistics and Shannon-Wiener diversity indices. Except for diversity analysis, only each sample's 250 most abundant clonotypes were used in subsequent analyses to reduce sampling bias. The public sequencing data were trimmed at Q25 with fastp and processed into clonotypes with MiXCR by TCRdb, which kept only in-frame beta chains. Rows are combined by CDR3 protein, so each entry shows the most common genes and DNA. TCRdb assigned the V and J calls; the authors' analysis was not used. Across this sample there are almost 55,000 distinct CDR3 sequences, with about 70% seen only once. The ten largest clones take up approximately 25% of the sample.

Points the paper makes about the study in general: Compared with blood, tumors had a significantly larger share of the repertoire taken up by the top 250 clones (p = 0.039). Comparison of CD4+ and CD8+ T cell repertoires was precluded by the use of bulk unsorted samples. Consistent with antigen-driven expansion, pairs of tumor regions showed higher repertoire overlap (mean about 36%) than either tumor-adjacent pairs (approximately 17%) or tumor-blood pairs (approximately 15%). With just a few patients in the study, the authors point out that the findings should be validated in a larger study. Only roughly 7.5-24% of top clones appeared in all five regions of a tumor, which suggests that tumor-infiltrating T cells are spatially heterogeneous. Because sequencing covered only the TCR beta chain and unpaired alpha chains were not captured, true repertoire diversity is likely underestimated.

In the case of this clonotype: Its recognized antigen is unknown. One junction end does not reproduce the germline sequence, and a read error may be involved.

Taken from cysteine to phenylalanine, the CDR3 has 16 residues. Kept here is only the CDR3 DNA, which spans 48 bases and is read in frame from base 1. The germline V gene gives CDR1 as MGHRA and CDR2 as YSYEKL. Total RNA and DNA were co-extracted without cell sorting from 20-30 mg of bulk tissue using the AllPrep DNA/RNA mini kit. Between late 2015 and early 2016, about 5 patients in China with histopathologically diagnosed primary liver carcinoma had their tumors surgically resected. At the time of sampling, the patients had chronic HBV infection and had not received any treatment. Each tumor was sampled at five spatially separated regions: the superior, inferior, left-lateral and right-lateral poles and the tumor centre. According to histology, viable tumor cells made up more than 75% of every tumor sample. Each fresh piece of tumor and adjacent tissue was cut in two, with one half stored in RNAlater at -80 degrees C and the other half sent for histology.

The sequencing sample was made of liver tumor tissue from sampling region 2. The meaning of the sample's cell subset or site label: tumor region T2, inferior pole. This clonotype was obtained from a middle-aged man with primary liver carcinoma and hepatitis B virus infection. The chain links TRBV4-1 with TRBJ2-7; 13 middle bases align to TRBD2. Read as DNA, the sequence is TGCGCCAGCATCCAACTCAGACTAGCGGGAGGTGACGAGCAGTACTTC. This gives the protein CASIQLRLAGGDEQYF.